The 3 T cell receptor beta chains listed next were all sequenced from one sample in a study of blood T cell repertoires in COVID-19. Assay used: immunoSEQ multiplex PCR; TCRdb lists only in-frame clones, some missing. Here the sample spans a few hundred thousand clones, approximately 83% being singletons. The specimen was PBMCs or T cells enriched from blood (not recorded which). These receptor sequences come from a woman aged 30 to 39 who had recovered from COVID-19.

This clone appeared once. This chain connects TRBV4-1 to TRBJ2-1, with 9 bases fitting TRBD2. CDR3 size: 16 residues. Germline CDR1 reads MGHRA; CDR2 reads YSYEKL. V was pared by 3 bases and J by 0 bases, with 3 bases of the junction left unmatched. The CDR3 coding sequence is TGCGCCAGCAGCCAGAGCGGGGGGAGCTCCTACAATGAGCAGTTCTTC. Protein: CASSQSGGSSYNEQFF.

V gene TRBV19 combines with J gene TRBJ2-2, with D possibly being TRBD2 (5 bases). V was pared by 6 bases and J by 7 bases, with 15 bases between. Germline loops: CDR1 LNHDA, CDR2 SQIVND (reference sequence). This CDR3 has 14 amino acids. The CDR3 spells CASRSPAGVGELFF. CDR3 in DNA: TGTGCCAGTAGGAGTCCCGCCGGGGTCGGGGAGCTGTTTTTT.

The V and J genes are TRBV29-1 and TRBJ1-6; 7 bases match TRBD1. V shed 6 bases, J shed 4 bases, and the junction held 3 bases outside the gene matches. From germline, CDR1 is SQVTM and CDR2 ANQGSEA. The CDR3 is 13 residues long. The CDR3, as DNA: TGCAGCGTGGGGACAGAGTATAATTCACCCCTCCACTTT. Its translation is CSVGTEYNSPLHF.